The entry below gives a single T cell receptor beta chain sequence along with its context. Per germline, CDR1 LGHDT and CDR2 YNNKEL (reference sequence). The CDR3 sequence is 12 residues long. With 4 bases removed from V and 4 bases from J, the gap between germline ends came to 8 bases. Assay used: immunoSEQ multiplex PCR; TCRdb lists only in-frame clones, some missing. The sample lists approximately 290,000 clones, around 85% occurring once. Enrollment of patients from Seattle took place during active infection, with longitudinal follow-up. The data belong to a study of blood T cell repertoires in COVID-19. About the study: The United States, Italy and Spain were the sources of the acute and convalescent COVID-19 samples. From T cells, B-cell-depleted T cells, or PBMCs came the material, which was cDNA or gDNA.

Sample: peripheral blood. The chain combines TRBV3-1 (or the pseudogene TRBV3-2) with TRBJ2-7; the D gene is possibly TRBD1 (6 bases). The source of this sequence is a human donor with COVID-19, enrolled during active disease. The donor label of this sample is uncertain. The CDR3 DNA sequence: TGTGCCAGCAGCCCTGGACAGTACGAGCAGTACTTC. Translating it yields CASSPGQYEQYF.